Each of the 27 T cell receptor beta chains below was sequenced from the same sample in a study of CD8+CD57+ T cells in acquired aplastic anemia. TCR beta VDJ and CDR3 profiling used genomic DNA as template. TCRdb re-analysed the reads in MiXCR, keeping a single row per CDR3 protein. This table holds about 190,000 distinct CDR3 sequences, roughly half found once. Sequenced: sorted CD4+, CD8+, or CD8+CD57+ T cells (not recorded which) from PBMCs. These receptors were obtained from a human donor in good health, serving as a control.

This clonotype was seen at least ten times. The rearrangement uses TRBV6-1 and TRBJ1-6, with D possibly being TRBD1 (5 bases). The germline V gene has CDR1 MNHNS and CDR2 SASEGT. V was trimmed by 10 bases and J by 0 bases, leaving 16 bases between them. The CDR3 is made up of 16 amino acids. The CDR3 is CATPGAGSSYNSPLHF. In nucleotides, the CDR3 is TGTGCCACTCCCGGGGCGGGTAGCTCCTATAATTCACCCCTCCACTTT.

This clonotype has just a few counts. V and J are TRBV10-1 and TRBJ2-7, with D possibly being TRBD1 (6 bases). Trimming shortened V by 7 bases and J by 7 bases, and 14 bases separated the two germline ends. CDR1 WNHNN and CDR2 SYGVQD come from the germline V gene (reference sequence). The CDR3 is 12 amino acids. CDR3 sequence: CASNDRTGEQYF. CDR3 coding DNA: TGCGCCAGCAACGACAGGACGGGGGAGCAGTACTTC.

The genes are TRBV2 and TRBJ1-1; D gene unclear. The CDR3 spans 15 residues. Germline V lookup: CDR1 SNHLY, CDR2 FYNNEI. V lost 4 bases, J lost 3 bases, and 15 bases lay in between. CDR3 sequence reads: CASSVSLDGDTEAFF. The CDR3, as DNA: TGTGCCAGCAGTGTCTCCCTAGACGGAGACACTGAAGCTTTCTTT.

This clonotype was counted ten times or more. The rearrangement links TRBV6-2 or TRBV6-3 to TRBJ2-7, with D tentatively TRBD1 (5 bases). Germline V gives CDR1 MNHEY, CDR2 SVGEGT. The CDR3 sequence is 17 residues long. Trimming took off 2 bases at V and 7 bases at J, with 24 bases between the two ends. The CDR3 nucleotides are TGTGCCAGCAGTTACCCGACAGACTCCACATCAGTTAAGGAGCAGTACTTC. This gives the protein CASSYPTDSTSVKEQYF.

This rearrangement joins TRBV2 to TRBJ2-3; 7 bases fit TRBD2. Trimming removed 4 bases from V and 0 bases from J; junction bases left unmatched: 4. Germline lookup yields CDR1 SNHLY and CDR2 FYNNEI. The CDR3 is made up of 15 amino acids. The CDR3 loop reads CASSGGGGSTDTQYF. CDR3 nucleotide sequence: TGTGCCAGCAGTGGTGGCGGGGGTAGCACAGATACGCAGTATTTT.

The rearrangement joins TRBV20-1 to TRBJ2-7, with 7 bases fitting TRBD1. Germline V lookup: CDR1 DFQATT, CDR2 SNEGSKA (reference sequence). Trimming cost V 3 bases and J 1 base; bases outside gene matches: 9. The CDR3 runs to 15 residues. Here the CDR3 DNA reads TGCAGTGCTAGTCCCACCCGGGGACAGTCCTACGAGCAGTACTTC. Residues: CSASPTRGQSYEQYF.

The V gene is TRBV2, the J gene TRBJ2-3, with a tentative D call TRBD1 (5 bases). Trimming took off 4 bases at V and 0 bases at J, with 5 bases between the two ends. The CDR3 has 13 residues. CDR1 is SNHLY and CDR2 is FYNNEI in the germline V gene. CDR3 bases: TGTGCCAGCAGTGGACAGAGCACAGATACGCAGTATTTT. This encodes CASSGQSTDTQYF.

The sample holds many counts of this clonotype. The J gene is TRBJ2-5, the V gene TRBV20-1, with D possibly being TRBD2 (5 bases). Germline V CDR1 and CDR2: DFQATT, SNEGSKA (reference sequence). The CDR3 has 12 amino acids. V lost 3 bases, J lost 5 bases, and 10 bases lay in between. CDR3 loop: CSASGGRETQYF. DNA for the CDR3: TGCAGTGCTAGTGGAGGTCGGGAGACCCAGTACTTC.

This clonotype was counted at least ten times. As DNA, the CDR3 is TGCGCCAGCAGCTTAATGGTTAATGAAAAACTGTTTTTT. As protein: CASSLMVNEKLFF. The chain joins TRBV5-1 to TRBJ1-4; D call uncertain. The germline CDR1 and CDR2 sequences are SGHRS and YFSETQ. V was cut by 2 bases and J by 4 bases, with 6 bases left in between. The CDR3 extends over 13 amino acids.

This clonotype was detected many times. V and J are TRBV5-8 and TRBJ1-4, with 9 positions matching TRBD1. The V and J ends lost 5 bases and 2 bases, in that order; junction bases with no gene match: 13. Germline values: CDR1 SGHTS, CDR2 YDEGEE. The CDR3 is 18 residues long. CDR3 sequence (DNA): TGTGCCAGCAGTCCGGACAGGGGCGCGGTAGCCACTAATGAAAAACTGTTTTTT. Residues: CASSPDRGAVATNEKLFF.

V usage is TRBV15 and J usage is TRBJ1-1; D remains unclear. V was trimmed by 3 bases and J by 10 bases, leaving 18 bases between them. The CDR3 sequence is 14 residues long. CDR1 is LNHNV and CDR2 is YYDKDF in the germline V gene (reference sequence). This chain's CDR3 is CATSSPTGRVGAFF. The CDR3, as DNA: TGTGCCACCAGCAGCCCAACGGGGAGGGTGGGAGCTTTCTTT.

The J gene is TRBJ1-1, the V gene TRBV19; 7 bases align to TRBD1. The CDR3 is 14 amino acids. V shed 4 bases, J shed 8 bases, and the junction held 10 bases outside the gene matches. In germline, CDR1 is LNHDA, CDR2 SQIVND (reference sequence). Here the CDR3 DNA reads TGTGCCAGTAGTACACCTCAGGGGGTGTTGGAAGCTTTCTTT. Its translation is CASSTPQGVLEAFF.

About this clonotype: This may come from a read error, since a much larger clone is one base off. V usage is TRBV10-3 and J usage is TRBJ2-3; 14 positions match TRBD2. The CDR3 runs 17 residues. Germline CDR1 and CDR2: ENHRY and SYGVKD. The V and J ends lost 6 bases and 4 bases, in that order; junction bases with no gene match: 9. For the CDR3, the DNA is TGTGCCATCAGCCAACGGACTAGCGGGGGGCCAGCAGATACGCAGTATTTT. Its protein product is CAISQRTSGGPADTQYF.

This chain links TRBV15 with TRBJ2-7; D call uncertain. The length of the CDR3 is 10 residues. Germline CDR1 is LNHNV and CDR2 is YYDKDF (reference sequence). CDR3 in amino acids: CATSRDLWSV. CDR3 sequence (DNA): TGTGCCACCAGCAGAGATTTATGGTCAGTC.

This clonotype appeared many times. J is TRBJ2-2 and V is TRBV25-1; 8 bases align to TRBD1. The CDR3 is 15 amino acids. The ends lost 4 bases at V and 5 bases at J; junction bases unmatched: 6. The V gene's germline CDR1 is MGHDK and CDR2 SYGVNS. CDR3 DNA sequence: TGTGCCAGCAGTGTCAGGGGGCGCGGGACCGGGGAGCTGTTTTTT. Amino acids: CASSVRGRGTGELFF.

This clonotype was counted at least ten times. This chain connects TRBV29-1 to TRBJ1-3, with 10 bases fitting TRBD1. Germline CDR1 is SQVTM and CDR2 is ANQGSEA. The J segment lost 1 base and the V segment lost 5 bases, leaving 2 bases of the junction unmatched. The CDR3 spans 14 residues. CDR3 bases: TGCAGCGTTTGGGACAGGGGATCTGGAAACACCATATATTTT. Its protein is CSVWDRGSGNTIYF.

J is TRBJ2-3 and V is TRBV13, with 8 bases aligning to TRBD1. The CDR3 spans 15 residues. The germline V gene encodes CDR1 PRHDT and CDR2 FYEKMQ (reference sequence). V lost 2 bases and J lost 1; bases outside the gene matches: 2. CDR3 bases: TGTGCCAGCAGCTTAAAGACAGGGGGCACAGATACGCAGTATTTT. It translates to CASSLKTGGTDTQYF.

In DNA, the CDR3 is TGTGCCACCAGGAAGGAGGGACCTAGCAATCAGCCCCAGCATTTT. Encoded protein: CATRKEGPSNQPQHF. This rearrangement joins TRBV15 to TRBJ1-5; a weak D match, TRBD1 (5 bases). The CDR3 contains 15 residues. Germline V CDR1 and CDR2: LNHNV, YYDKDF (reference sequence). Trimming removed 6 bases at V and 0 bases at J, with 12 bases between.

V and J are TRBV6-2 or TRBV6-3 and TRBJ1-4, with unresolved D. Looked up from germline, CDR1 is MNHEY and CDR2 is SVGEGT. The germline V and J ends were trimmed by 6 bases and 4 bases, with 12 bases remaining between them. The CDR3 contains 14 residues. The CDR3 coding sequence is TGTGCCAGCAGCGCAGACATCTTTAATGAAAAACTGTTTTTT. This translates into CASSADIFNEKLFF.

V gene TRBV10-1 combines with J gene TRBJ2-2, with 7 positions matching TRBD1. Germline V gene sequence: CDR1 WNHNN, CDR2 SYGVQD (reference sequence). The trim removed 5 bases at V and 3 bases at J, leaving 18 bases unmatched. The CDR3 has 19 residues. The CDR3 nucleotides read TGCGCCAGCAGTTACGATGACAATCCGGGACAGACGTACACCGGGGAGCTGTTTTTT. Its protein is CASSYDDNPGQTYTGELFF.

This clonotype was observed many times. The rearrangement uses TRBV7-3 and TRBJ2-2; no reliable D call. The germline V and J ends were trimmed by 3 bases and 5 bases, with 7 bases remaining between them. The CDR3 covers 13 residues. Germline CDR1 reads SGHTA; CDR2 reads FQGTGA. DNA for the CDR3: TGTGCCAGCAGCTTGTGGGGAACCGGGGAGCTGTTTTTT. Translated, it gives CASSLWGTGELFF.

Concerning this clonotype itself: Just one base apart from a much larger clone, this may be a read error. The chain carries TRBV6-1 and TRBJ1-4; 9 bases match TRBD1. This CDR3 region has 15 residues. Germline V gene data show CDR1 as MNHNS and CDR2 as SASEGT. The CDR3 loop reads CASSVTGGTNEELFF. CDR3 DNA sequence: TGTGCCAGCAGTGTGACAGGGGGAACTAATGAAGAACTGTTTTTT.

This clonotype was found many times. One base away lies a much larger clone, so this may be a sequencing read error. The rearrangement uses TRBV10-2 and TRBJ2-6; D remains unclear. Germline CDR1 WSHSY, CDR2 SAAADI. V was trimmed by 8 bases and J by 0 bases, leaving 23 bases between them. CDR3 length: 19 amino acids. The CDR3 loop is CASGGRFDTIPSGANVLTF. CDR3 nucleotide sequence: TGCGCCAGCGGTGGTCGTTTCGACACAATCCCCTCTGGGGCCAACGTCCTGACTTTC.

This clonotype was counted many times. The chain uses TRBV6-6 and TRBJ2-5, with unresolved D. The ends were cut back, 0 bases at V and 4 bases at J, with 3 bases in the middle. CDR1 and CDR2 from the germline V gene are MNHNY and SVGAGI (reference sequence). This CDR3 spans 12 amino acids. The DNA for the CDR3 is TGTGCCAGCAGTTACTCGGGAGAGACCCAGTACTTC. Translating it yields CASSYSGETQYF.

The chain carries TRBV24-1 and TRBJ2-5, with TRBD2 matching over 8 bases. In germline, CDR1 is KGHDR, CDR2 SFDVKD. V dropped 4 bases and J dropped 9; count of bases not matched to a gene: 12. The CDR3 is made up of 15 amino acids. The DNA of the CDR3 is TGTGCCACCAGTGACTCCGGACTAGCAGTGGAGGCCCAGTACTTC. Protein sequence: CATSDSGLAVEAQYF.

The chain joins TRBV7-9 to TRBJ2-1; 14 nucleotides align to TRBD2. This CDR3 region has 16 residues. Trimming removed 7 bases from V and 8 bases from J; junction bases left unmatched: 10. Germline V gene lookup returns CDR1 SEHNR and CDR2 FQNEAQ (reference sequence). The CDR3 loop is CASTPPGLAGVDEQFF. The DNA of the CDR3 is TGTGCCAGCACGCCTCCGGGACTAGCGGGGGTCGATGAGCAGTTCTTC.

The table lists this clonotype with many counts. The rearrangement uses TRBV20-1 and TRBJ2-3; 11 bases map to TRBD2. The CDR3 extends over 16 amino acids. Germline trimming cut 3 bases from V and 0 bases from J; bases unmatched to any gene: 5. Germline CDR1 reads DFQATT; CDR2 reads SNEGSKA (reference sequence). The CDR3 spells CSASGLAGGSTDTQYF. In DNA, the CDR3 is TGCAGTGCTAGTGGGCTAGCGGGGGGCAGCACAGATACGCAGTATTTT.